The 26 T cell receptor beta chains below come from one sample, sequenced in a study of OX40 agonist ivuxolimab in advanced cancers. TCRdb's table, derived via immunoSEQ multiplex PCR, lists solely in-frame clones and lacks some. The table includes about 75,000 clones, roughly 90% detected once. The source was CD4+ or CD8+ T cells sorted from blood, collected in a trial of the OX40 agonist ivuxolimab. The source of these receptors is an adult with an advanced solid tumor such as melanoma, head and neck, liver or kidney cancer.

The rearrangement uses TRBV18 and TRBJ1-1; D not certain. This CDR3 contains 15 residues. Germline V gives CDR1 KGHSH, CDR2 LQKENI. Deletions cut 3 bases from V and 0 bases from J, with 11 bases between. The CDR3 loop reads CASSPTEGLNTEAFF. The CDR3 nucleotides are TGTGCCAGCTCACCCACCGAAGGGTTGAACACTGAAGCTTTCTTT. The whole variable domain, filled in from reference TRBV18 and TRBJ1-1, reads NAGVMQNPRHLVRRRGQEARLRCSPMKGHSHVYWYRQLPEEGLKFMVYLQKENIIDESGMPKERFSAEFPKEGPSILRIQQVVRGDSAAYFCASSPTEGLNTEAFFGQGTRLTVV.

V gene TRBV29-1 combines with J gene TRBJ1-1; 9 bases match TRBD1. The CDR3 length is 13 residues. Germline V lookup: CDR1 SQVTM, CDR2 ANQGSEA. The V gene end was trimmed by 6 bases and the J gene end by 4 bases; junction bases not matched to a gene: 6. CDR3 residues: CSVVGQGFTEAFF. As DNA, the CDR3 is TGCAGCGTCGTCGGACAGGGGTTCACTGAAGCTTTCTTT.

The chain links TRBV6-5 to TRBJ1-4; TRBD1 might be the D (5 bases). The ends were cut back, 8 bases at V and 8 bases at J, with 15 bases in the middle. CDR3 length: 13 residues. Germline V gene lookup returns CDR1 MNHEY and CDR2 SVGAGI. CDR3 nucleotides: TGTGCCAGCTCGACAGTCACCCGGGAAAAACTGTTTTTT. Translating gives CASSTVTREKLFF.

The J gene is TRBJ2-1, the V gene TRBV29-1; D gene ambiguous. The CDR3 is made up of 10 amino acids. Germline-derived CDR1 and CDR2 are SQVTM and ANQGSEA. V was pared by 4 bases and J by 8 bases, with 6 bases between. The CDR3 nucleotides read TGCAGCGTTGGCTGGGATGAGCAGTTCTTC. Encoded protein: CSVGWDEQFF.

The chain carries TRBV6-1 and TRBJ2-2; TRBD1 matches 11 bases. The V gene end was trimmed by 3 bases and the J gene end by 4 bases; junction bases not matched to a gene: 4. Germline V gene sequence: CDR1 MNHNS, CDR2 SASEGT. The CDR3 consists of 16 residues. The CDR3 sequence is CASSEDRGLGTGELFF. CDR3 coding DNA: TGTGCCAGCAGTGAGGACAGGGGGCTGGGCACCGGGGAGCTGTTTTTT.

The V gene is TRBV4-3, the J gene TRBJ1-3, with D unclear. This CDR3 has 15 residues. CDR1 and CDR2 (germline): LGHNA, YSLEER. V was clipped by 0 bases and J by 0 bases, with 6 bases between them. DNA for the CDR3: TGCGCCAGCAGCCAAGAGTTAACCTCTGGAAACACCATATATTTT. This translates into CASSQELTSGNTIYF.

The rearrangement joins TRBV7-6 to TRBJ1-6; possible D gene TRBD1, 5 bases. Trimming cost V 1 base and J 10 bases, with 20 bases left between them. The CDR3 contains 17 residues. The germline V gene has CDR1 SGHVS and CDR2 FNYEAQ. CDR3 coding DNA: TGTGCCAGCAGCTTAGAACAGGCGGTATTGTCCGAGTCACCCCTCCACTTT. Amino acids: CASSLEQAVLSESPLHF. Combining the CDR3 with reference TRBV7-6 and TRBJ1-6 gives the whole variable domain GAGVSQSPRYKVTKRGQDVALRCDPISGHVSLYWYRQALGQGPEFLTYFNYEAQQDKSGLPNDRFSAERPEGSISTLTIQRTEQRDSAMYRCASSLEQAVLSESPLHFGNGTRLTVT.

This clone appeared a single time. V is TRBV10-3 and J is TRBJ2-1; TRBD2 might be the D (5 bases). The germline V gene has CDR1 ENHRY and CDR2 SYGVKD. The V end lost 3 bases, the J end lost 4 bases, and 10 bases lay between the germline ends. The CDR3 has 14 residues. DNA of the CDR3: TGTGCCATCAGTGACCAGACTAATTACAATGAGCAGTTCTTC. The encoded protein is CAISDQTNYNEQFF.

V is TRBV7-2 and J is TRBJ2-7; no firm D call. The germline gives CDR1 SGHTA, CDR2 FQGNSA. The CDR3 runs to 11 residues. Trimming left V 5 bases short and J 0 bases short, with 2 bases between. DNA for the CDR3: TGTGCCAGCAGCGACTCCTACGAGCAGTACTTC. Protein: CASSDSYEQYF.

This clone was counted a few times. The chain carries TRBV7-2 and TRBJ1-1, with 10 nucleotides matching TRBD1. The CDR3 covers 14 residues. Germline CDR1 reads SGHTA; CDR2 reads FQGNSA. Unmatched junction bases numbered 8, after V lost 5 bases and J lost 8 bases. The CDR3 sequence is CASSIDRGRVEAFF. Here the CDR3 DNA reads TGTGCCAGCAGCATTGACAGGGGGCGTGTAGAAGCTTTCTTT.

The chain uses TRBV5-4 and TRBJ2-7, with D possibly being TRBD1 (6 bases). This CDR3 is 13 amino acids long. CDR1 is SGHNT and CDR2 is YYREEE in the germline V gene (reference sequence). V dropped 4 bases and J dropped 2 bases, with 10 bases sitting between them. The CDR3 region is CASSHGQPYEQYF. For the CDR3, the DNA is TGTGCCAGCAGCCATGGACAGCCCTACGAGCAGTACTTC.

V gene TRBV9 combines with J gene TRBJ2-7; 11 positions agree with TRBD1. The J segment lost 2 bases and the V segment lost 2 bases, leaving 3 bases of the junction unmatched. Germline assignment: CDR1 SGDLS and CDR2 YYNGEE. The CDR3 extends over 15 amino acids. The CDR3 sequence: CASSVGQGATYEQYF. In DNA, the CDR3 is TGTGCCAGCAGCGTCGGACAGGGGGCCACCTACGAGCAGTACTTC.

The CDR3 here is CASSHRTGGDEQFF. CDR3 coding DNA: TGTGCCAGCTCCCACCGGACAGGTGGGGATGAGCAGTTCTTC. The rearrangement links TRBV18 to TRBJ2-1; 7 bases agree with TRBD1. The V gene's germline CDR1 is KGHSH and CDR2 LQKENI. With 6 bases clipped from V and 8 bases from J, the junction kept 10 bases outside the gene matches. CDR3 length: 14 amino acids.

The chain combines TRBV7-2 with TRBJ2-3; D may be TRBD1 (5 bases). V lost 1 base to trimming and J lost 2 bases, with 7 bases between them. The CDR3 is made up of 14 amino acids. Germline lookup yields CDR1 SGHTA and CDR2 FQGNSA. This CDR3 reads CASSLGQSTDTQYF. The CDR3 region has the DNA TGTGCCAGCAGCTTAGGACAGTCCACAGATACGCAGTATTTT.

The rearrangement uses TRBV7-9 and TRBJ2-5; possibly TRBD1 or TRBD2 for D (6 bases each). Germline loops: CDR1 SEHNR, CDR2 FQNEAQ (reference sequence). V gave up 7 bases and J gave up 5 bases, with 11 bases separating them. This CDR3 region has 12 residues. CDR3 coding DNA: TGTGCCAGCACCGGGGGCCACGAGACCCAGTACTTC. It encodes CASTGGHETQYF.

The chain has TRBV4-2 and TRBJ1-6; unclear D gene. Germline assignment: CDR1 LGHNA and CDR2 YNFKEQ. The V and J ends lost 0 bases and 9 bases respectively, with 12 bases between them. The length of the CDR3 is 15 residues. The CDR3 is CASSQDVTNASPLHF. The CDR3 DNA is TGTGCCAGCAGCCAAGACGTGACGAACGCTTCACCCCTCCACTTT.

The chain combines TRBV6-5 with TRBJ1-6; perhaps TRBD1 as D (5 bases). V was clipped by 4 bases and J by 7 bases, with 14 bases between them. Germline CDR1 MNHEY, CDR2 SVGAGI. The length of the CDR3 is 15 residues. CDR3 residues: CASSSAGRGNSPLHF. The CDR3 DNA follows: TGTGCCAGCAGTTCGGCGGGGCGCGGAAATTCACCCCTCCACTTT.

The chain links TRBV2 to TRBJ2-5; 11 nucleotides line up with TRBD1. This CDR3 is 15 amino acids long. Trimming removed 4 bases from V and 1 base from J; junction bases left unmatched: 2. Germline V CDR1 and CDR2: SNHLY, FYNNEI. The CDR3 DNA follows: TGTGCCAGCAGTGGGACAGGGGGCCTCCAAGAGACCCAGTACTTC. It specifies CASSGTGGLQETQYF.

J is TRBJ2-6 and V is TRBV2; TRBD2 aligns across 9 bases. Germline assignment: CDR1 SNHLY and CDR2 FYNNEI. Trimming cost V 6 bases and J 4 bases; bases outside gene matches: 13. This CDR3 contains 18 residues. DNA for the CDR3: TGTGCCAGCAGAAGGGAGGGTAGCGGGAGTTCAGGGGCCAACGTCCTGACTTTC. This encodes CASRREGSGSSGANVLTF.

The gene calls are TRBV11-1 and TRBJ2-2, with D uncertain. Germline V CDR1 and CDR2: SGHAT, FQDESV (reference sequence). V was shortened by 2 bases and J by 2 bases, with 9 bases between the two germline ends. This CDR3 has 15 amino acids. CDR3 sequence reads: CASSLPWTNTGELFF. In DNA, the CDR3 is TGTGCCAGCAGCTTACCGTGGACCAACACCGGGGAGCTGTTTTTT.

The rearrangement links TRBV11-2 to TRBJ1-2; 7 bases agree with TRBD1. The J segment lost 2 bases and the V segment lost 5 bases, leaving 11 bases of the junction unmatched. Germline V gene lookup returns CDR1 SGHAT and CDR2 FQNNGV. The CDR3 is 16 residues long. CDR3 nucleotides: TGTGCCAGCAGCGCGCTTAAAGGACAGGAAAACTATGGCTACACCTTC. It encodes CASSALKGQENYGYTF.

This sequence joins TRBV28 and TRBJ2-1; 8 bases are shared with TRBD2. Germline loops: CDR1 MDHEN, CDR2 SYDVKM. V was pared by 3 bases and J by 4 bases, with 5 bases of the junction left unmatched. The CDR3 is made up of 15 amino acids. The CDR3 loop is CASSFGSSGYNEQFF. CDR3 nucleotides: TGTGCCAGCAGTTTTGGCTCTAGCGGGTACAATGAGCAGTTCTTC. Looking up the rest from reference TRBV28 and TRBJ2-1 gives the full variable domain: DVKVTQSSRYLVKRTGEKVFLECVQDMDHENMFWYRQDPGLGLRLIYFSYDVKMKEKGDIPEGYSVSREKKERFSLILESASTNQTSMYLCASSFGSSGYNEQFFGPGTRLTVL.

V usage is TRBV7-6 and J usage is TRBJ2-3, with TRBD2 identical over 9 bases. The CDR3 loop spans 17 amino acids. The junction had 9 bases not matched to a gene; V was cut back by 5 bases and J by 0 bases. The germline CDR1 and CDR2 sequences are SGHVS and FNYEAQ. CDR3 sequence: CASSRGPSGASTDTQYF. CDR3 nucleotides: TGTGCCAGCAGCCGCGGGCCTAGCGGGGCGAGCACAGATACGCAGTATTTT.

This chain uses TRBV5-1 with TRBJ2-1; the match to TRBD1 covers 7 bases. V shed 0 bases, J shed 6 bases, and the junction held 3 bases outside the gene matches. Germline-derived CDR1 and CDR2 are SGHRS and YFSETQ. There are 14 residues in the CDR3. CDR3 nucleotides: TGCGCCAGCAGCTTGGCGACAGGGACCAATGAGCAGTTCTTC. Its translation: CASSLATGTNEQFF.

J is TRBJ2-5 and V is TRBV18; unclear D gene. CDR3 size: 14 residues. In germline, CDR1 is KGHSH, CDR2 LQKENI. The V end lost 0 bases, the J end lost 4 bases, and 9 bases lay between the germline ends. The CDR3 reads CASSPPGLAETQYF. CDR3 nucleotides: TGTGCCAGCTCACCACCGGGCTTAGCAGAGACCCAGTACTTC.

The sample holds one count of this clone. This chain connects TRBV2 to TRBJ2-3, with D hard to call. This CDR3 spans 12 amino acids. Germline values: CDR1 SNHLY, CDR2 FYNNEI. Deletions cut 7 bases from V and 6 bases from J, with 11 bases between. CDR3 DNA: TGTGCCAGCACCAGGACCGTTGATACGCAGTATTTT. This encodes CASTRTVDTQYF.